These 23 T cell receptor beta chains share one sample of origin, sequenced in a study of blood T cell repertoires in COVID-19. Produced via immunoSEQ multiplex PCR; TCRdb's table is partial and in-frame only. The profile covers more than 65,000 clones, with around nine tenths appearing a single time and under 5% taken by the ten largest. The sequenced sample was peripheral blood. These receptors all come from a woman older than 75 with active or convalescent COVID-19.

The J gene is TRBJ1-6, the V gene TRBV9; 9 bases are a match to TRBD1. The germline V gene has CDR1 SGDLS and CDR2 YYNGEE. V was pared by 2 bases and J by 7 bases, with 4 bases of the junction left unmatched. This CDR3 region has 15 residues. This CDR3 reads CASSVRTGANSPLHF. The CDR3 DNA reads TGTGCCAGCAGCGTGAGGACAGGGGCGAATTCACCCCTCCACTTT.

This clone has more than one count but fewer than ten. The chain couples TRBV3-1 (or the pseudogene TRBV3-2) to TRBJ1-3; a weak D match, TRBD1 (5 bases). The CDR3 length is 16 residues. Trimming took off 1 base at V and 3 bases at J, with 13 bases between the two ends. Germline V gene sequence: CDR1 LGHDT, CDR2 YNNKEL (reference sequence). Here the CDR3 reads CASSQVHAGGGNTIYF. CDR3 nucleotides: TGTGCCAGCAGCCAAGTCCACGCCGGGGGTGGAAACACCATATATTTT.

The rearrangement joins TRBV6-2 or TRBV6-3 to TRBJ2-1; D possibly corresponds to TRBD2 (6 bases). The CDR3 has 15 amino acids. Germline assignment: CDR1 MNHEY and CDR2 SVGEGT. Trimming left V 2 bases short and J 6 bases short, with 14 bases between. The CDR3 here is CASSYRAGRVNEQFF. The CDR3 coding sequence is TGTGCCAGCAGTTACCGGGCGGGACGAGTCAATGAGCAGTTCTTC.

The CDR3 region is CASSYLGQGYQPQHF. CDR3 DNA sequence: TGTGCCAGCAGTTACTTGGGACAGGGCTATCAGCCCCAGCATTTT. The rearrangement joins TRBV6-5 to TRBJ1-5; 9 positions match TRBD1. The CDR3 has 15 amino acids. Germline lookup yields CDR1 MNHEY and CDR2 SVGAGI. V trimming: 1 base; J trimming: 5 bases; junction bases outside the gene matches: 3.

In its sample, this clone was seen a few times. The gene calls are TRBV4-3 and TRBJ1-6, with TRBD1 identical over 10 bases. The germline gives CDR1 LGHNA, CDR2 YSLEER. CDR3 size: 15 residues. Trimming removed 0 bases from V and 9 bases from J; junction bases left unmatched: 2. The CDR3 spells CASSQDRTGGSPLHF. The CDR3 nucleotides read TGCGCCAGCAGCCAAGATCGGACAGGGGGTTCACCCCTCCACTTT.

This clone appeared a single time. The chain joins TRBV19 to TRBJ2-7; D is ambiguous. Germline-derived CDR1 and CDR2 are LNHDA and SQIVND (reference sequence). This CDR3 comprises 13 residues. Trimming shortened V by 6 bases and J by 3 bases, and 12 bases separated the two germline ends. CDR3 in amino acids: CASSPKPFYEQYF. CDR3 in DNA: TGTGCCAGTAGCCCTAAACCCTTCTACGAGCAGTACTTC.

The V gene is TRBV6-5, the J gene TRBJ1-1; D remains ambiguous. The CDR3 has 13 residues. Germline lookup yields CDR1 MNHEY and CDR2 SVGAGI. Trimming removed 0 bases from V and 1 base from J, with 3 bases in between. As DNA, the CDR3 is TGTGCCAGCAGTTACTCCAAGAACACTGAAGCTTTCTTT. This translates into CASSYSKNTEAFF.

V usage is TRBV5-1 and J usage is TRBJ2-2, with 11 bases matching TRBD1. The V and J ends lost 2 bases and 5 bases, in that order; junction bases with no gene match: 2. The CDR3 consists of 15 residues. The germline gives CDR1 SGHRS, CDR2 YFSETQ. The CDR3 loop reads CASSFGTGGTGELFF. CDR3 DNA: TGCGCCAGCAGCTTTGGGACAGGGGGGACCGGGGAGCTGTTTTTT.

The chain has TRBV4-1 and TRBJ1-5, with 10 bases lining up with TRBD1. CDR1 is MGHRA, CDR2 YSYEKL, per germline. J gave up 8 bases and V 0 bases, and 7 bases lay outside the gene matches. The CDR3 runs to 16 residues. CDR3 nucleotide sequence: TGCGCCAGCAGCCAAGAGGACAGGGGGGGTGCGGAGCCCCAGCATTTT. Protein: CASSQEDRGGAEPQHF.

This chain uses TRBV9 with TRBJ2-2; a possible D gene is TRBD2 (6 bases). Trimming took 0 bases from V and 7 from J, leaving 16 bases between them. The CDR3 totals 16 residues. Germline CDR1 is SGDLS and CDR2 is YYNGEE. The CDR3 reads CASSVAVTRFGGELFF. For the CDR3, the DNA is TGTGCCAGCAGCGTAGCCGTGACTAGATTTGGCGGGGAGCTGTTTTTT.

A word on this clone: Other DNA sequences in this sample translate to the same CDR3. V and J are TRBV11-3 and TRBJ1-5; a possible D gene is TRBD1 (6 bases). V shed 6 bases and J shed 3 bases, with 18 bases lying between them. The CDR3 covers 16 residues. The V gene's germline CDR1 is SGHNT and CDR2 YENEEA. The CDR3 loop is CASSYQGPEINQPQHF. Here the CDR3 DNA reads TGTGCCAGCAGTTATCAGGGGCCAGAGATCAATCAGCCCCAGCATTTT.

This clone occurred once. The rearrangement links TRBV7-2 to TRBJ2-3; 7 bases agree with TRBD2. The CDR3 totals 15 residues. From germline, CDR1 is SGHTA and CDR2 FQGNSA. V dropped 5 bases and J dropped 2; count of bases not matched to a gene: 7. CDR3 region: CASSPQRGPTDTQYF. The CDR3 DNA reads TGTGCCAGCAGCCCGCAGCGGGGACCCACAGATACGCAGTATTTT.

This clone appeared a single time. The chain is built from TRBV6-4 and TRBJ2-2; TRBD2 is a possible D gene (6 bases). The CDR3 contains 14 residues. The germline V gene encodes CDR1 MRHNA and CDR2 SNTAGT. The V end was cut by 4 bases, the J end by 6 bases, with 12 bases between. The CDR3 here is CASSATGESGELFF. DNA of the CDR3: TGTGCCAGCAGTGCAACGGGAGAGTCCGGGGAGCTGTTTTTT.

The genes are TRBV5-1 and TRBJ1-3; D uncertain. Germline V gene sequence: CDR1 SGHRS, CDR2 YFSETQ. The V end lost 0 bases, the J end lost 0 bases, and 7 bases lay between the germline ends. CDR3 length: 15 amino acids. DNA of the CDR3: TGCGCCAGCAGCTTGGACGGGAGCTCTGGAAACACCATATATTTT. This translates into CASSLDGSSGNTIYF. The full variable domain, completed using reference TRBV5-1 and TRBJ1-3, is KAGVTQTPRYLIKTRGQQVTLSCSPISGHRSVSWYQQTPGQGLQFLFEYFSETQRNKGNFPGRFSGRQFSNSRSEMNVSTLELGDSALYLCASSLDGSSGNTIYFGEGSWLTVV.

The V gene is TRBV10-1, the J gene TRBJ1-4; TRBD1 matches at 10 bases. Germline CDR1 WNHNN, CDR2 SYGVQD (reference sequence). The CDR3 loop spans 12 amino acids. V lost 11 bases and J lost 7; bases outside the gene matches: 4. CDR3 sequence reads: CAGGTGVEKLFF. The CDR3 DNA is TGCGCCGGGGGGACAGGGGTTGAAAAACTGTTTTTT.

V and J are TRBV6-1 and TRBJ2-7; TRBD2 might be the D (6 bases). Germline V gene data show CDR1 as MNHNS and CDR2 as SASEGT. The CDR3 covers 17 residues. Trimming removed 0 bases at V and 0 bases at J, with 15 bases between. CDR3 coding DNA: TGTGCCAGCAGTGAAGCGCTTACGGCGGGGTCCTCCTACGAGCAGTACTTC. Translation gives CASSEALTAGSSYEQYF.

This clone has more than one count but fewer than ten. Here the CDR3 DNA reads TGTGCCAGCAGCTTGAAACAGGGGGATGAAAAACTGTTTTTT. Residues: CASSLKQGDEKLFF. The chain carries TRBV5-4 and TRBJ1-4; 8 bases line up with TRBD1. Germline-derived CDR1 and CDR2 are SGHNT and YYREEE (reference sequence). V trimming: 1 base; J trimming: 6 bases; junction bases outside the gene matches: 2. The CDR3 is 14 amino acids.

V is TRBV30 and J is TRBJ1-2; possibly TRBD1 for D (6 bases). Germline CDR1 GTSNPN, CDR2 SVGIG (reference sequence). The CDR3 spans 13 residues. V lost 1 base, J lost 6 bases, and 12 bases lay in between. The CDR3 DNA follows: TGTGCCTGGAGTGGACAGGCCTCCAATGGCTACACCTTC. This encodes CAWSGQASNGYTF.

This chain links TRBV18 with TRBJ2-4; TRBD2 matches at 11 bases. CDR1 and CDR2 from the germline V gene are KGHSH and LQKENI. V dropped 6 bases and J dropped 5; count of bases not matched to a gene: 3. CDR3 size: 14 residues. CDR3 loop: CASSATSGENIQYF. Here the CDR3 DNA reads TGTGCCAGCTCCGCGACTAGCGGGGAAAACATTCAGTACTTC.

The chain recombines TRBV9 with TRBJ2-3; 10 bases fit TRBD2. Germline values: CDR1 SGDLS, CDR2 YYNGEE. This CDR3 is 16 amino acids long. Unmatched junction bases numbered 7, after V lost 3 bases and J lost 3 bases. CDR3 DNA: TGTGCCAGCAGCGGCCCCAGCGGGAGGGAAACAGATACGCAGTATTTT. Translation gives CASSGPSGRETDTQYF.

J is TRBJ2-3 and V is TRBV27; 8 nucleotides align to TRBD2. The CDR3 has 16 amino acids. V trimming: 3 bases; J trimming: 0 bases; junction bases outside the gene matches: 5. Germline loops: CDR1 MNHEY, CDR2 SMNVEV (reference sequence). CDR3 protein: CASSLVAGWSTDTQYF. The CDR3 nucleotides are TGTGCCAGCAGTTTGGTAGCGGGGTGGAGCACAGATACGCAGTATTTT.

J is TRBJ1-3 and V is TRBV5-1; the D gene is possibly TRBD1 (5 bases). CDR3 length: 16 residues. Germline loops: CDR1 SGHRS, CDR2 YFSETQ. With 5 bases removed from V and 1 base from J, the gap between germline ends came to 16 bases. CDR3 sequence (DNA): TGCGCCAGCAGTTTAGACAGCCTAGGTTCTGGAAACACCATATATTTT. Protein: CASSLDSLGSGNTIYF. Full variable domain (remainder filled in from reference TRBV5-1 and TRBJ1-3): KAGVTQTPRYLIKTRGQQVTLSCSPISGHRSVSWYQQTPGQGLQFLFEYFSETQRNKGNFPGRFSGRQFSNSRSEMNVSTLELGDSALYLCASSLDSLGSGNTIYFGEGSWLTVV.

The chain carries TRBV18 and TRBJ2-5; D not certain. V was clipped by 2 bases and J by 5 bases, with 9 bases between them. Germline loops: CDR1 KGHSH, CDR2 LQKENI. The CDR3 is 13 amino acids. CDR3 protein: CASSPNLRETQYF. CDR3 bases: TGTGCCAGCTCACCAAATCTACGGGAGACCCAGTACTTC.